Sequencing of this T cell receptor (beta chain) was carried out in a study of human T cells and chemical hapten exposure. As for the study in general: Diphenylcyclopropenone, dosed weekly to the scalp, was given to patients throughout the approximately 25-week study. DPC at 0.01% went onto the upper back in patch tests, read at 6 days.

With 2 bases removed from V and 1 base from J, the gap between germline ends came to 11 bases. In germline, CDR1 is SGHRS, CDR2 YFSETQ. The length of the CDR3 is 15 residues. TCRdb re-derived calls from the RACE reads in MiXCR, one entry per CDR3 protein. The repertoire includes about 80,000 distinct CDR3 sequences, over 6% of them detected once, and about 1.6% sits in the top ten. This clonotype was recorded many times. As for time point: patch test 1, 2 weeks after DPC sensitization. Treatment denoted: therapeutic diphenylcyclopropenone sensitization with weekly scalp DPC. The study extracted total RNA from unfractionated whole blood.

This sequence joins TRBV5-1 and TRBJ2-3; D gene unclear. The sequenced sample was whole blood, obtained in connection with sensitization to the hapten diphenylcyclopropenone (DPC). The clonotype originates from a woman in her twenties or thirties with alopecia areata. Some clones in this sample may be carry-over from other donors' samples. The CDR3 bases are TGCGCCAGCAGCTTTCAGGCGGCAGGCACAGATACGCAGTATTTT. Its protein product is CASSFQAAGTDTQYF.